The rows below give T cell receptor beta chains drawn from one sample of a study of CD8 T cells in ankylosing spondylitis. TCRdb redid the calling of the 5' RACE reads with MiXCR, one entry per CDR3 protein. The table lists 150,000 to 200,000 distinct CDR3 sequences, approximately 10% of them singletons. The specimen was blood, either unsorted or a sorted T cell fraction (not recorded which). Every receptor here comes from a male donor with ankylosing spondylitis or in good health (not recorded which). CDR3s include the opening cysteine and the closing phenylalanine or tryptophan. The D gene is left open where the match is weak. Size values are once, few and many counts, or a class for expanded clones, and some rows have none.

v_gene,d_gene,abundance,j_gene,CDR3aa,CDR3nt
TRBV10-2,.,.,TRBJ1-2,CASSEALFYGYTF,TGCGCCAGCAGTGAGGCCCTATTCTATGGCTACACCTTC
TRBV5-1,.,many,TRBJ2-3,CASSPGVSDTQYF,TGCGCCAGCAGCCCCGGGGTATCAGATACGCAGTATTTT
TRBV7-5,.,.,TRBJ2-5,CISVSEASRDYHPTRETQYF,.
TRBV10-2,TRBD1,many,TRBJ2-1,CASMTGWTYNEQFF,TGCGCCAGCATGACAGGGTGGACCTACAATGAGCAGTTCTTC
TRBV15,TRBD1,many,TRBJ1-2,CATGDRRSNYGYTF,TGTGCCACCGGGGACAGGCGGTCTAACTATGGCTACACCTTC
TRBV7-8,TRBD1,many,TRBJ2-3,CASSFQTGSTDTQYF,TGTGCCAGCAGCTTCCAGACAGGGAGCACAGATACGCAGTATTTT
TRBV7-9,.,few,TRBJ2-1,CASSQTNEQFF,TGTGCCAGCAGCCAAACGAATGAGCAGTTCTTC
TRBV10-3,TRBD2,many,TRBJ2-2,CAISEIPGQERERGTGELFF,TGTGCCATCAGTGAGATCCCGGGCCAAGAGCGGGAGAGGGGCACCGGGGAGCTGTTTTTT
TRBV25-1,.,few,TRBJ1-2,CASSDNYGYTF,TGTGCCAGCAGTGATAACTATGGCTACACCTTC
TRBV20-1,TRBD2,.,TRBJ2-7,CSARQPSLAGVYEQYF,TGCAGTGCTAGACAGCCAAGTCTAGCGGGGGTGTACGAGCAGTACTTC
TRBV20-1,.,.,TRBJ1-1,CSAFDGNTEAFF,TGCAGTGCTTTCGATGGGAACACTGAAGCTTTCTTT
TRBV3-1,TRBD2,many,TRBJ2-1,CASSQRAGGNEQFF,TGTGCCAGCAGCCAGAGAGCGGGGGGAAATGAGCAGTTCTTC
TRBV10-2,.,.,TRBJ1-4,CASSEIGPLEKLFF,TGCGCCAGCAGTGAGATAGGGCCGTTGGAAAAACTGTTTTTT
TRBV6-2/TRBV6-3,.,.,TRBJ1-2,CASSYPQGTGGYTF,TGTGCCAGCAGTTACCCACAGGGTACTGGGGGCTACACCTTC
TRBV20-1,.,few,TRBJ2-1,CSARDADWNYNEQFF,TGCAGTGCTAGAGATGCGGACTGGAACTACAATGAGCAGTTCTTC
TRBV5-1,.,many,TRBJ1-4,CASQTTPSRGMKATNEKLFF,TGCGCCAGTCAGACAACTCCTTCGCGGGGCATGAAGGCAACTAATGAAAAACTGTTTTTT
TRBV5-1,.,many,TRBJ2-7,CASSLTGFGYEQYF,TGCGCCAGCAGCTTAACAGGTTTCGGATACGAGCAGTACTTC
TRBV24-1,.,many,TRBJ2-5,CATSDSGTQETQYF,TGTGCCACCAGTGATTCGGGGACCCAAGAGACCCAGTACTTC
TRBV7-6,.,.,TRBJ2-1,CASSPLTGQGENEQFF,TGTGCCAGCAGCCCACTAACGGGGCAGGGCGAGAATGAGCAGTTCTTC
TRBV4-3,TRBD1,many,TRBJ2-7,CASSQGRTGVNEQYF,TGCGCCAGCAGCCAGGGGAGGACAGGGGTTAACGAGCAGTACTTC
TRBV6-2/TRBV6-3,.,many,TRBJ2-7,CASELNPFYEQYF,TGTGCCAGCGAATTGAACCCTTTCTACGAGCAGTACTTC
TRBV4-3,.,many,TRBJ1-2,CASSQDLDGKAGYTF,TGCGCCAGCAGCCAAGATCTGGACGGGAAAGCTGGCTACACCTTC
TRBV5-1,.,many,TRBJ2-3,CASSLVGSSTDTQYF,TGTGCCAGCAGCTTGGTGGGTTCTAGCACAGATACGCAGTATTTT
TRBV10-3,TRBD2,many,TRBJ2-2,CAIRGTSGTTGELFF,TGTGCCATCAGAGGGACTAGCGGGACCACCGGGGAGCTGTTTTTT
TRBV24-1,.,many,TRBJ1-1,CATSEDVNTEAFF,TGTGCCACCAGTGAGGACGTGAACACTGAAGCTTTCTTT
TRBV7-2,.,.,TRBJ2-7,CASRPLFPYEQYF,TGTGCCAGCAGGCCCCTTTTTCCCTACGAGCAGTACTTC
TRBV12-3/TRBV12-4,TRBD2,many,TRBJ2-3,CASRNTGLAEASTDTQYF,TGTGCCAGCAGAAACACCGGACTAGCGGAGGCTAGCACAGATACGCAGTATTTT
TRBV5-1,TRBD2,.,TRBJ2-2,CASGLAGGTGELFF,TGCGCCAGCGGATTAGCGGGAGGTACCGGGGAGCTGTTTTTT
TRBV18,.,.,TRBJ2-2,CASSPPRGTGELFF,TGTGCCAGCTCACCACCCAGGGGTACCGGGGAGCTGTTTTTT
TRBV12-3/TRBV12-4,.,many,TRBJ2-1,CASKQQGGDRGEQFF,TGTGCCAGCAAGCAACAGGGTGGGGATCGTGGTGAGCAGTTCTTC
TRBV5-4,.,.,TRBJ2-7,CASSLDGARGPEQYF,TGTGCCAGCAGCTTAGATGGGGCGCGAGGACCCGAGCAGTACTTC
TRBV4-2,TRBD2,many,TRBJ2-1,CASSQVAPSGLDYNEQFF,TGTGCCAGCAGCCAAGTCGCGCCTAGCGGGTTGGACTACAATGAGCAGTTCTTC
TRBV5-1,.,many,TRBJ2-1,CASSFSADNEQFF,TGCGCCAGCAGCTTTTCGGCGGACAATGAGCAGTTCTTC